The following is a T cell receptor beta chain sequence with its context. Its antigen is not known. The repertoire was sequenced with immunoSEQ multiplex PCR; TCRdb's copy has only in-frame clones and lacks some. The table includes a few million clones, 92% detected once. The sample is drawn from a study of shared clonotypes between healthy human individuals. General study findings and limits: As a rule, naive subsets had a larger estimated richness than memory subsets.

HIV-negative, healthy adults without recent acute infections or vaccinations were the donors. The CDR3 sequence is 12 residues long. Between the trimmed V and J ends, which lost 3 bases and 5 bases, there was a span of 7 bases. Germline V CDR1 and CDR2: MDHEN, SYDVKM. This TCR came from a man in his late teens or twenties in good health. Some clones in this sample may be carry-over from other donors' samples. Sequences were obtained from naive CD4+ T cells from PBMCs. Specified subset: CD45RA+ positively selected. The chain combines TRBV28 with TRBJ1-1; D gene unclear. CDR3 in amino acids: CASSFLWTEAFF. CDR3 nucleotides: TGTGCCAGCAGTTTTTTGTGGACTGAAGCTTTCTTT. Full variable domain (rest looked up from reference TRBV28 and TRBJ1-1): DVKVTQSSRYLVKRTGEKVFLECVQDMDHENMFWYRQDPGLGLRLIYFSYDVKMKEKGDIPEGYSVSREKKERFSLILESASTNQTSMYLCASSFLWTEAFFGQGTRLTVV.